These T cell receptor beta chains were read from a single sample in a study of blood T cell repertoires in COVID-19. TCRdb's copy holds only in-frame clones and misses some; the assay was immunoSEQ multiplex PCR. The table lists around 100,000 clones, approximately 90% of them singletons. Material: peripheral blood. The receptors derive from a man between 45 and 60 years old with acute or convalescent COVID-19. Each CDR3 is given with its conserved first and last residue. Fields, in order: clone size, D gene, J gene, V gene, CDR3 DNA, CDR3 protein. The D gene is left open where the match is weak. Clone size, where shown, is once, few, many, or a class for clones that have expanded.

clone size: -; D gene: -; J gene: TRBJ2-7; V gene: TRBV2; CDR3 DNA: TGTGCCAGCAGCGCACGGTTAGCCTACGAGCAGTACTTC; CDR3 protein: CASSARLAYEQYF
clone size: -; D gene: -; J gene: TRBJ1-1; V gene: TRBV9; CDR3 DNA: TGTGCCAGCAGCCCCTTTATCCGGGTGGACACTGAAGCTTTCTTT; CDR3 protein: CASSPFIRVDTEAFF
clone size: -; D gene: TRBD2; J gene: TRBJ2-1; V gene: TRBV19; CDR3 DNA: TGTGCCAGTAGTAGGGGACTAGCGGTTAATGAGCAGTTCTTC; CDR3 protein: CASSRGLAVNEQFF
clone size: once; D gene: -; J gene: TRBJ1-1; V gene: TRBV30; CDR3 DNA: TGTGCCTGGAGTGTACTAGAGGGGGATGAAGCTTTCTTT; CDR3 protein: CAWSVLEGDEAFF
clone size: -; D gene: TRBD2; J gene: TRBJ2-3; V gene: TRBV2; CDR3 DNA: TGTGCCAGCCGAGAGGAGCGGGGACCCACAGATACGCAGTATTTT; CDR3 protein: CASREERGPTDTQYF
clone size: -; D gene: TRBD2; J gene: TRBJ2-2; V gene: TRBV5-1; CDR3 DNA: TGCGCCAGCAGCCGCCTAGCGGGGGGCACCGGGGAGCTGTTTTTT; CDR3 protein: CASSRLAGGTGELFF
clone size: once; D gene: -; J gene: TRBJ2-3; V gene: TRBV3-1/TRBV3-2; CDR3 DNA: TGTGCCAGCAGCCAAGGAAGCTACACAGATACGCAGTATTTT; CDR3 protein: CASSQGSYTDTQYF
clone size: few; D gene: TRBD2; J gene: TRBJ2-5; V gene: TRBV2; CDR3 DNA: TGTGCCAGCAGTTCTCCCCGGGGGGCCCAGTACTTC; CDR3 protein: CASSSPRGAQYF
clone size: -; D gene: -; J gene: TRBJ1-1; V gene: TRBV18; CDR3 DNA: TGTGCCAGCTCAGCAAGCGGTGAAGCTTTCTTT; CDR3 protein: CASSASGEAFF
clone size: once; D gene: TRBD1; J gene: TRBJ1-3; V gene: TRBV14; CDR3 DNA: TGTGCCAGCAGCCAAGACCTAGGACAGGTCTCTGGAAACACCATATATTTT; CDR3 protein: CASSQDLGQVSGNTIYF
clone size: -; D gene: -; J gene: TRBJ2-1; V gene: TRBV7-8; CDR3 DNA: TGTGCCAGCAGAACGCGAGCGGGTCCCGGGCAGTTCTTC; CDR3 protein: CASRTRAGPGQFF
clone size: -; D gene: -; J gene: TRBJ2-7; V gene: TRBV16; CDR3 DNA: TGTGCCAGCAGCCAATTTCCGGACGAGCAGTACTTC; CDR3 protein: CASSQFPDEQYF
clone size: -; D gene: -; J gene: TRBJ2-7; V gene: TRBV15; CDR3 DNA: TGTGCCACCAGCAAGAGGGGAAGGGGGGGTTTCGCCGAGCAGTACTTC; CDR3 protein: CATSKRGRGGFAEQYF
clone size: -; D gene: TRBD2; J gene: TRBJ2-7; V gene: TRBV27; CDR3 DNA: TGTGCCAGCAGGGGGCTAGCGGGAATATACGAGCAGTACTTC; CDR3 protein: CASRGLAGIYEQYF
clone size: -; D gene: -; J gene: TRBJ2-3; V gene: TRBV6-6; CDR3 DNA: TGTGCCAGCAGTACAACAGATACGCAGTATTTT; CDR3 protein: CASSTTDTQYF
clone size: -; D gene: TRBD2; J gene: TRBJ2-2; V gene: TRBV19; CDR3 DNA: TGTGCCACCGTAGCGGGAGGAGCCGGGGAGCTGTTTTTT; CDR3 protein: CATVAGGAGELFF
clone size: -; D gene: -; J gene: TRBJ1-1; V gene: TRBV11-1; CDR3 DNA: TGTGCCAGCAGTCCCGGGTTGAACACTGAAGCTTTCTTT; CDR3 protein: CASSPGLNTEAFF
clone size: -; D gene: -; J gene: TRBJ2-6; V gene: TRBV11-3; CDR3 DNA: TGTGCCAGCAGCTTAGTCGGGACAACTAACGTCCTGACTTTC; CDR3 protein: CASSLVGTTNVLTF
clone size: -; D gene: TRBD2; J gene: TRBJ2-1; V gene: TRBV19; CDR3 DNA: TGTGCCAGTAGCGCGAGCGGGGCCAATGAGCAGTTCTTC; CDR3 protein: CASSASGANEQFF
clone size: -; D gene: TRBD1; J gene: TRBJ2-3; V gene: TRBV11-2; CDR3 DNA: TGTGCCAGCAGCTTAAGGACAGGGGGCACAGATACGCAGTATTTT; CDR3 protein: CASSLRTGGTDTQYF
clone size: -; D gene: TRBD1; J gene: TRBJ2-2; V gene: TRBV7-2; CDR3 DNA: TGTGCCAGCAGCCCCGGGACAGGGCACACCGGGGAGCTGTTTTTT; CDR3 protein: CASSPGTGHTGELFF
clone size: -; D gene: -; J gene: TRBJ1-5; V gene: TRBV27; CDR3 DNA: TGTGCCAGCAGTTTTTTGTGGCAGGGCGAGAACAATCAGCCCCAGCATTTT; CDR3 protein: CASSFLWQGENNQPQHF
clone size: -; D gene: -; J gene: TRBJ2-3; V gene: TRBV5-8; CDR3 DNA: TGTGCCAGCAGCGCAGGCCGTCTGAGCACAGATACGCAGTATTTT; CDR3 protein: CASSAGRLSTDTQYF
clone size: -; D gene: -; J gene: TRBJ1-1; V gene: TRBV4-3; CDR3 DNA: TGCGCCAGCAGCCAAGTAGTCGGGGGAACTGAAGCTTTCTTT; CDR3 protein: CASSQVVGGTEAFF
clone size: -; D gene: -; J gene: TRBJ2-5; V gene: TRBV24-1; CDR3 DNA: TGTGCCACCAGTGATCCCCGGACTCCCGCGGAGACCCAGTACTTC; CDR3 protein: CATSDPRTPAETQYF
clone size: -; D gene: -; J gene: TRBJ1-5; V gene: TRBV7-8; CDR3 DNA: TGTGCCAGCAGCTTAGGGCTGGGGGGAGTTGGACAGCCCCAGCATTTT; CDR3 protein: CASSLGLGGVGQPQHF
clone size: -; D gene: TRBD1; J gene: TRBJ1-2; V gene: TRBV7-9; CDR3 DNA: TGTGCCAGCAGCTTAGGACAGGGAGTCACCCTTGGCTACACCTTC; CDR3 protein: CASSLGQGVTLGYTF
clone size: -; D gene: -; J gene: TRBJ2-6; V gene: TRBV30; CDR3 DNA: TGTGCCTGGATCCGAGGGTTACCCCTCTTGACCTCTGGGGCCAACGTCCTGACTTTC; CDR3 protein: CAWIRGLPLLTSGANVLTF
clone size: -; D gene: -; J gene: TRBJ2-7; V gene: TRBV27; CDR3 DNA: TGTGCCAGCAGTTGGGGGGTGGGGGCCTACGAGCAGTACTTC; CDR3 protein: CASSWGVGAYEQYF
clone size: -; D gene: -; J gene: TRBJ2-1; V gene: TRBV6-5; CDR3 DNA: TGTGCCAGCAGCCCCAGGGCTCTGACCAATGAGCAGTTCTTC; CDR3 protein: CASSPRALTNEQFF
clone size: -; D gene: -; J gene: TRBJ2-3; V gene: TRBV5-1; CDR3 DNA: TGCGCCACCTCGCGAACTAGCACAGATACGCAGTATTTT; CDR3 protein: CATSRTSTDTQYF
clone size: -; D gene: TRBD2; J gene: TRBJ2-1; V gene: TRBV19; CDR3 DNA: TGTGCCAGTAGTAGGACTAGCGGGAGCTCCTACAATGAGCAGTTCTTC; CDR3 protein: CASSRTSGSSYNEQFF
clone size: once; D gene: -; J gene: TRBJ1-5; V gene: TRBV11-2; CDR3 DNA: TGTGCCAGCAGCTTAGATCGGGGGGGTAATCAGCCCCAGCATTTT; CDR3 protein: CASSLDRGGNQPQHF
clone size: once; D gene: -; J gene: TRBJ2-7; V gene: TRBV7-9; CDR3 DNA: TGTGCCAGCAGCTTGGGGCAGGGTCTCCTCTACGAGCAGTACTTC; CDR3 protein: CASSLGQGLLYEQYF
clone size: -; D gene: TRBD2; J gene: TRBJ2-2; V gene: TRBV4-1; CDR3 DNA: TGCGCCAGCAGCCAAGCGGGACTAGCGGGGCCTACCGGGGAGCTGTTTTTT; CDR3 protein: CASSQAGLAGPTGELFF
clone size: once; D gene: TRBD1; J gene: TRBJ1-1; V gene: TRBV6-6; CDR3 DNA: TGTGCCAGCAGTTCTACAGGGGGCACTGAAGCTTTCTTT; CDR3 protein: CASSSTGGTEAFF
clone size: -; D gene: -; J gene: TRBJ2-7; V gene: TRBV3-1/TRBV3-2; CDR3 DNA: TGTGCCAGCAGCCAAGTCAGGGTACGCTACGAGCAGTACTTC; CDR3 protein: CASSQVRVRYEQYF
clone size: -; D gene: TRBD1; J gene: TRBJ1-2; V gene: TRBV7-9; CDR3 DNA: TGTGCCAGCAGCTCCCTCGACAGGGACTATGGCTACACCTTC; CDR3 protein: CASSSLDRDYGYTF
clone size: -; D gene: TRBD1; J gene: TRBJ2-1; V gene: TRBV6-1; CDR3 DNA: TGTGCCAGCAGTGAATTTGGGACAGGGGTCAATGAGCAGTTCTTC; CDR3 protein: CASSEFGTGVNEQFF
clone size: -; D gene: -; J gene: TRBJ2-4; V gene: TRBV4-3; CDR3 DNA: TGCGCCAGCAGCCAAGAGCTAGCACTAGCCAAAAACATTCAGTACTTC; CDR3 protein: CASSQELALAKNIQYF
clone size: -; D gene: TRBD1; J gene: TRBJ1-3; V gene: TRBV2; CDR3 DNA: TGTGCCAGCAGCGACCCCGGGACAGGGGTCTCTGGAAACACCATATATTTT; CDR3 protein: CASSDPGTGVSGNTIYF
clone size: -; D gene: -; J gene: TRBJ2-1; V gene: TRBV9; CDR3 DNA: TGTGCCAGCAGCCCAATCTACAATGAGCAGTTCTTC; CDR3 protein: CASSPIYNEQFF
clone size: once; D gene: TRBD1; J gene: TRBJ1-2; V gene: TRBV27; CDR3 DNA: TGTGCCAGCAGCCCTTGGACAGGGCTCTATGGCTACACCTTC; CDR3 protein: CASSPWTGLYGYTF
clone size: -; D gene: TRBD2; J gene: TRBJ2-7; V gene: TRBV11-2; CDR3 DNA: TGTGCCAGCAGCTCTAGCGGGAGGCCCTCCTACGAGCAGTACTTC; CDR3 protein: CASSSSGRPSYEQYF
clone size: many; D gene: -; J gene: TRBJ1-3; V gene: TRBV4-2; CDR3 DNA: TGTGCCAGCAGCCAAGGTGGCAGGGTAGGGGGAAACACCATATATTTT; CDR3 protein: CASSQGGRVGGNTIYF
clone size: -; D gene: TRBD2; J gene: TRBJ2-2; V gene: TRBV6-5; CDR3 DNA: TGTGCCAGCAGTTACGGGGGGGTGGACTTCGGGGAGCTGTTTTTT; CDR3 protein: CASSYGGVDFGELFF
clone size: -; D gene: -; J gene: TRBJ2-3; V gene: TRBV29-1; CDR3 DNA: TGCAGCGTGAGGAGTGGAACAGATACGCAGTATTTT; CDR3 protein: CSVRSGTDTQYF
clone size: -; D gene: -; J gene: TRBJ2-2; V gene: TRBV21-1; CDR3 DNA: TGTGCCAGCAGCAAAAAAGGAAGGGGATGGGCCGGGGAGCTGTTTTTT; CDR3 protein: CASSKKGRGWAGELFF
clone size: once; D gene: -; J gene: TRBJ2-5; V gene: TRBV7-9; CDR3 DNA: TGTGCCAGCAGCTTCCTCGAGACCCAGTACTTC; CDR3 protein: CASSFLETQYF
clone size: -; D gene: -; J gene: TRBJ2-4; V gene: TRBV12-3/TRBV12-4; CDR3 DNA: TGTGCCAGCAGTTTTGAGGGGGGGAACATTCAGTACTTC; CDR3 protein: CASSFEGGNIQYF
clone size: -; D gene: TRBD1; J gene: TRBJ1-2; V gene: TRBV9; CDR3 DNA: TGTGCCAGCAGCCCCCGACAGGGGGCAGATGGCTACACCTTC; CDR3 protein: CASSPRQGADGYTF
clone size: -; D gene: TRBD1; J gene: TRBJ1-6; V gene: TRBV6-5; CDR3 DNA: TGTGCCAGCAGGTCGACAGGGGCTCTGTCACCCCTCCACTTT; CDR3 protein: CASRSTGALSPLHF
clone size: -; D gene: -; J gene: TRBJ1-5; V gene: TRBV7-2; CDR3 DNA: TGTGCCAGCAGCCAATGGGCGGGGGGCAATCAGCCCCAGCATTTT; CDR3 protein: CASSQWAGGNQPQHF
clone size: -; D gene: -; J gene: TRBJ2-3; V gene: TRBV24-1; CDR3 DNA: TGTGCCACCAGGACAGCCCCTACCCGGAGCACAGATACGCAGTATTTT; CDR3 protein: CATRTAPTRSTDTQYF
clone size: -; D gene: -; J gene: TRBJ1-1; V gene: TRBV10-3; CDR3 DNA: TGTGCCATCAGTGAGCCTAACACTGAAGCTTTCTTT; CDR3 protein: CAISEPNTEAFF